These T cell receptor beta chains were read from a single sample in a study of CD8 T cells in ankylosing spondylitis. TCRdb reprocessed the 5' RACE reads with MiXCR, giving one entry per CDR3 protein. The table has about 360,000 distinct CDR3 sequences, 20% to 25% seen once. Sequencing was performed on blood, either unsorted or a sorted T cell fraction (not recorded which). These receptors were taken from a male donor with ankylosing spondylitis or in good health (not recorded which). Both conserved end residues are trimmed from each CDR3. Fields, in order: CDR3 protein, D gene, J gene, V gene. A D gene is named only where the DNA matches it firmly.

CDR3 protein: ASSAGTLSTDTQY
D gene: -
J gene: TRBJ2-3
V gene: TRBV11-2

CDR3 protein: ASSHGTGGNEQF
D gene: TRBD2
J gene: TRBJ2-1
V gene: TRBV6-2/TRBV6-3

CDR3 protein: ASSLLSGELF
D gene: -
J gene: TRBJ2-2
V gene: TRBV12-3/TRBV12-4

CDR3 protein: ASSYYGALDEQY
D gene: -
J gene: TRBJ2-7
V gene: TRBV6-5

CDR3 protein: ASSLSGDGELF
D gene: -
J gene: TRBJ2-2
V gene: TRBV27

CDR3 protein: ASSKGGGEQY
D gene: TRBD1
J gene: TRBJ2-7
V gene: TRBV7-9

CDR3 protein: ASSFTGVETQY
D gene: TRBD1
J gene: TRBJ2-5
V gene: TRBV7-9

CDR3 protein: ASSYVEWGQGAETQY
D gene: TRBD1
J gene: TRBJ2-5
V gene: TRBV6-2/TRBV6-3

CDR3 protein: ASRTPGNYGYT
D gene: -
J gene: TRBJ1-2
V gene: TRBV9

CDR3 protein: ASSDLAGGPAGNEQF
D gene: TRBD2
J gene: TRBJ2-1
V gene: TRBV9

CDR3 protein: ASSLGPEQY
D gene: -
J gene: TRBJ2-7
V gene: TRBV12-3/TRBV12-4

CDR3 protein: ASSSPPLAGGRETQY
D gene: TRBD2
J gene: TRBJ2-5
V gene: TRBV7-7

CDR3 protein: ASSLASGLAGGNTGELF
D gene: TRBD2
J gene: TRBJ2-2
V gene: TRBV11-1

CDR3 protein: ASSHETGSSEQY
D gene: -
J gene: TRBJ2-7
V gene: TRBV4-2

CDR3 protein: ASSFTGTGSYEQY
D gene: TRBD1
J gene: TRBJ2-7
V gene: TRBV19

CDR3 protein: ASSQDLGDRVDEQY
D gene: TRBD1
J gene: TRBJ2-7
V gene: TRBV4-2

CDR3 protein: SARDFQKIQNQETQY
D gene: -
J gene: TRBJ2-5
V gene: TRBV20-1

CDR3 protein: ASSLGPGYQETQY
D gene: -
J gene: TRBJ2-5
V gene: TRBV28

CDR3 protein: ASSTTDRGQSYEQY
D gene: TRBD1
J gene: TRBJ2-7
V gene: TRBV28

CDR3 protein: ASSDRDTDYGYT
D gene: -
J gene: TRBJ1-2
V gene: TRBV9

CDR3 protein: ASSLEARQFHEQY
D gene: -
J gene: TRBJ2-7
V gene: TRBV7-6

CDR3 protein: ASSTSNEQY
D gene: -
J gene: TRBJ2-7
V gene: TRBV12-3/TRBV12-4

CDR3 protein: SATMTGAPSYEQY
D gene: TRBD1
J gene: TRBJ2-7
V gene: TRBV20-1

CDR3 protein: ASSLGVSGGHSYNEQF
D gene: TRBD2
J gene: TRBJ2-1
V gene: TRBV7-6

CDR3 protein: SVEWRGVSYNEQF
D gene: TRBD2
J gene: TRBJ2-1
V gene: TRBV29-1

CDR3 protein: ASSLDRRDTYEQY
D gene: -
J gene: TRBJ2-7
V gene: TRBV7-8

CDR3 protein: ASSHQQGSNTGELF
D gene: TRBD1
J gene: TRBJ2-2
V gene: TRBV4-1

CDR3 protein: SASISGSGDTQY
D gene: -
J gene: TRBJ2-3
V gene: TRBV20-1

CDR3 protein: ASSSLSGSYNMNTEAF
D gene: -
J gene: TRBJ1-1
V gene: TRBV18

CDR3 protein: ASIFTSNANEQF
D gene: -
J gene: TRBJ2-1
V gene: TRBV2

CDR3 protein: ASSPGQGFIYEQY
D gene: TRBD1
J gene: TRBJ2-7
V gene: TRBV27